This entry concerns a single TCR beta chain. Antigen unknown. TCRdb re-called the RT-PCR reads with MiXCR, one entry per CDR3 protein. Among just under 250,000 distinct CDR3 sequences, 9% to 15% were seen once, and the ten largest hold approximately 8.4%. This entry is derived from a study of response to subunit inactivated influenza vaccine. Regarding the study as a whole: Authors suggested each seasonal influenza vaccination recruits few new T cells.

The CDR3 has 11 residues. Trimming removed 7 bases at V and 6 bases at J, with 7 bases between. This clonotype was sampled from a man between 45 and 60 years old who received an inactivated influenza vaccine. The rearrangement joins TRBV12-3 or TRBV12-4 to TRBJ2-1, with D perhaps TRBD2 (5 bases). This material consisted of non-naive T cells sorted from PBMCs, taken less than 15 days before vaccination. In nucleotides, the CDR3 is TGTGCCAGCAAAAGCGGCAATGAGCAGTTCTTC. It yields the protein CASKSGNEQFF.